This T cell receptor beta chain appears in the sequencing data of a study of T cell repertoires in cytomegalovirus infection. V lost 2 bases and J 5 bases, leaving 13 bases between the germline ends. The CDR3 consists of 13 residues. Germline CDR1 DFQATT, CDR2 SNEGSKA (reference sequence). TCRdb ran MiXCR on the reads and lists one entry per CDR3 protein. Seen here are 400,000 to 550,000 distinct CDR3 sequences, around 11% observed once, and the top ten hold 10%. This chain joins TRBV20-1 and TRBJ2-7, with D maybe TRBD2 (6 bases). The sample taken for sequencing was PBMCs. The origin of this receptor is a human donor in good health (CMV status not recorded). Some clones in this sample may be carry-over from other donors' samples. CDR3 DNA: TGCAGTGCTAGACTAGCGTGGGACCACGAGCAGTACTTC. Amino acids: CSARLAWDHEQYF.